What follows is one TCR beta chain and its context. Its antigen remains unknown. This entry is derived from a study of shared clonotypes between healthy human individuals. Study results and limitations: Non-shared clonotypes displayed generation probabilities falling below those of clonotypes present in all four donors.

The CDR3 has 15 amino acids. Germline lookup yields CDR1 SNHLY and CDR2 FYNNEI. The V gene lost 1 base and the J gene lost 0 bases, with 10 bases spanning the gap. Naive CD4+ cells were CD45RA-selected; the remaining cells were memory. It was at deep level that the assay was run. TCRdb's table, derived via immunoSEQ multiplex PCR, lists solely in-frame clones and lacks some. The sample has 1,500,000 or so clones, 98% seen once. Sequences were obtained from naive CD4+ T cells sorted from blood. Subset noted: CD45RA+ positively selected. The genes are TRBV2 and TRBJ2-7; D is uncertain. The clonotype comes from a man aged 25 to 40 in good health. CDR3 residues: CASSEVAASSYEQYF. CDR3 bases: TGTGCCAGCAGTGAAGTGGCGGCTAGCTCCTACGAGCAGTACTTC.